The present T cell receptor (beta chain) was sequenced within a study of blood T cell repertoires in COVID-19. Background on the study: From T cells, B-cell-depleted T cells, or PBMCs came the material, which was cDNA or gDNA.

It was during active infection that Seattle patients were enrolled and then longitudinally followed. Some clones are missing from TCRdb's copy, which holds only in-frame ones; the method was immunoSEQ multiplex PCR. This table has fewer than 300,000 clones, around 84% appearing once. The CDR3 is 15 residues long. CDR1 is WNHNN, CDR2 SYGVQD, per germline (reference sequence). Trimming removed 8 bases from V and 2 bases from J; junction bases left unmatched: 9. The TCR was taken from a human donor with COVID-19, enrolled during active disease. The donor label of this sample is uncertain. The V gene is TRBV10-1, the J gene TRBJ2-7, with TRBD1 identical over 10 bases. What was sequenced was peripheral blood. The CDR3 is CASGTGQGGTYEQYF. The DNA of the CDR3 is TGCGCCAGCGGGACCGGACAGGGGGGGACCTACGAGCAGTACTTC.